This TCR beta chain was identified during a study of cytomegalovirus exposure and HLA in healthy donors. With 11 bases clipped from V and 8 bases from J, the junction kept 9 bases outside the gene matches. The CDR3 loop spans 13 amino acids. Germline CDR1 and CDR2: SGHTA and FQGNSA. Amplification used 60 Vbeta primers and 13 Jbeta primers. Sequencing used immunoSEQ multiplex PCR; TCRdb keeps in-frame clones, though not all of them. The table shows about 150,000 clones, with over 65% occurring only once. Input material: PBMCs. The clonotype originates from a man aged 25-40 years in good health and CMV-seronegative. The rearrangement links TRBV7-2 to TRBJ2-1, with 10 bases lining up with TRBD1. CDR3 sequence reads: CAARGTGADEQFF. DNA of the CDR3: TGTGCCGCCCGGGGGACAGGGGCGGATGAGCAGTTCTTC. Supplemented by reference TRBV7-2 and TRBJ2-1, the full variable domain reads GAGVSQSPSNKVTEKGKDVELRCDPISGHTALYWYRQSLGQGLEFLIYFQGNSAPDKSGLPSDRFSAERTGGSVSTLTIQRTQQEDSAVYLCAARGTGADEQFFGPGTRLTVL.